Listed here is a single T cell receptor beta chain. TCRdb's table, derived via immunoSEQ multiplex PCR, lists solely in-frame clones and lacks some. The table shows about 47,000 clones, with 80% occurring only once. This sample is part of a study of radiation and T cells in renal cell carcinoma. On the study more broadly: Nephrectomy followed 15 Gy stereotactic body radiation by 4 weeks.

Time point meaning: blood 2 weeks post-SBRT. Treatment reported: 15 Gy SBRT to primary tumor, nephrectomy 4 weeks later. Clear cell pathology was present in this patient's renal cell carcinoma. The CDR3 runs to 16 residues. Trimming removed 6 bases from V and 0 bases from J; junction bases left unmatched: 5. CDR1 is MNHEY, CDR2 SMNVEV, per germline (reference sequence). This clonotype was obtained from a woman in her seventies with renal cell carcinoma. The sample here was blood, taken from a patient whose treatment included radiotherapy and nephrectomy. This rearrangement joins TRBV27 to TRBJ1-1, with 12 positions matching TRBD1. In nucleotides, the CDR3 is TGTGCCAGCAGACGCGGGACAGGGGGCTTGAACACTGAAGCTTTCTTT. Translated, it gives CASRRGTGGLNTEAFF.